The T cell receptor beta chain described here comes from a study of blood T cells in healthy people across ages. Sample-barcoded 5' priming and a J-beta primer mix drove a second PCR of 7 to 11 cycles. TCRdb redid the calling of the 5' RACE reads with MiXCR, one entry per CDR3 protein. The sample includes fewer than 1.5 million distinct CDR3 sequences, around 42% of them seen just once. Germline V gene sequence: CDR1 SGHTA, CDR2 FQGNSA. This CDR3 region has 14 residues. This chain joins TRBV7-2 and TRBJ2-3; D is unclear. The tail of the sequence fits TRBJ1-5 better, so the J call may be wrong. The clonotype originates from a woman aged 18-29 years in good health. Sequencing was performed on blood. Here the CDR3 DNA reads TGTGCCAGCAGCTTAGCGGGAGGCCCAGATGCGCAGCATTTT. This codes for CASSLAGGPDAQHF.